This T cell receptor (beta chain) was captured in a study of T-cell reconstitution after alpha-beta-depleted transplantation in children. Unique molecular identifiers were used in preparing the TCRbeta library. MiXCR, applied by TCRdb to the PCR reads, yields one record per CDR3 protein. The sample carries 200,000 to 300,000 distinct CDR3 sequences, about a quarter recorded once. The germline V gene encodes CDR1 SQVTM and CDR2 ANQGSEA. The CDR3 is made up of 12 amino acids. Trimming cost V 1 base and J 5 bases, with 9 bases left between them. Comments on this clonotype: No antigen is known for it.

Study findings and constraints: A year had passed since transplant, and T-cell counts and diversity by then came mostly from newly produced T cells. Several hundred expanded graft clones reportedly gave rise to the alpha-beta T cells present about two months after transplant.

The sequencing used PBMCs, collected before TCRalphabeta/CD19-depleted stem cell transplant. This chain joins TRBV29-1 and TRBJ2-7, with D unresolved. The clonotype comes from a girl aged 2-9 years with Fanconi anemia, due to receive a stem cell transplant. CDR3 nucleotide sequence: TGCAGCGTTGAAGGGAGTCTAAACGAGCAGTACTTC. It is translated as CSVEGSLNEQYF.